The TCR beta chain described here comes from a study of immune evolution from preneoplasia to lung adenocarcinoma. V shed 2 bases and J 4 bases; nucleotides not matched to a gene: 3. Germline assignment: CDR1 MNHEY and CDR2 SVGAGI. This CDR3 comprises 14 residues. Some clones are missing from TCRdb's copy, which holds only in-frame ones; the method was immunoSEQ multiplex PCR. Of about 3,600 clones detected, 40% to 50% appear once; the ten largest clones hold more than 7%. This TCR was sampled from a person aged 50-59 years with lung adenocarcinoma. This chain uses TRBV6-5 with TRBJ1-1, with 8 positions matching TRBD1. The specimen was FFPE normal lung tissue adjacent to the tumor. The CDR3 DNA is TGTGCCAGCAGTTACGACAGGGGATCCACTGAAGCTTTCTTT. Protein: CASSYDRGSTEAFF.